This T cell receptor (beta chain) comes out of a study of OX40 agonist ivuxolimab in advanced cancers. At the level of the study: Ivuxolimab is a fully human IgG2 antibody that activates OX40 (CD134). Mean age approximately 59 years, range about 23 to 80; just over 80% male. Study-wide points: The study observed clonal expansion of CD4+ and CD8+ blood T cells by week 6 at 0.1 to 3.0 mg/kg. Low normalized T-cell clonal expansion was also seen in some nonresponders.

Trimming stripped 2 bases from V and 1 base from J, with 8 bases between. Germline V lookup: CDR1 MNHNY, CDR2 SVGAGI (reference sequence). The CDR3 covers 14 residues. On this clone itself: The antigen remains undetermined.

TCRdb keeps only in-frame clones here, not all; method: immunoSEQ multiplex PCR. The sample lists approximately 72,000 clones; around 84% were seen once. This sequence joins TRBV6-6 and TRBJ1-1, with D unresolved. This TCR derives from an adult with an advanced solid tumor such as melanoma, head and neck, liver or kidney cancer. Source: CD4+ or CD8+ T cells sorted from blood, taken in a trial of the OX40 agonist ivuxolimab. The CDR3 DNA reads as TGTGCCAGCAGTTACCCAGGATGGAACACTGAAGCTTTCTTT. As protein: CASSYPGWNTEAFF.